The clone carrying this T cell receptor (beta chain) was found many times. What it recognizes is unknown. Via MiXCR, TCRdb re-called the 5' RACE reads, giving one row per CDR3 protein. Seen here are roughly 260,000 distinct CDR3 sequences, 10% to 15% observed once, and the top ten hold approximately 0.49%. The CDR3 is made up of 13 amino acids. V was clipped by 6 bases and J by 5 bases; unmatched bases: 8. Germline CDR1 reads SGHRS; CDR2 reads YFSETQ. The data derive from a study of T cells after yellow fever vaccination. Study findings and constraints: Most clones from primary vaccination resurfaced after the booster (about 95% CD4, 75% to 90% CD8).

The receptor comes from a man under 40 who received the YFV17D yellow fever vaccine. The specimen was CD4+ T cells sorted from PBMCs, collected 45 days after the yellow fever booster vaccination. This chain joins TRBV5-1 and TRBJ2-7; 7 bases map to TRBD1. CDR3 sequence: CASTPTGFNEQYF. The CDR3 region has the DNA TGCGCCAGCACCCCGACAGGGTTTAACGAGCAGTACTTC.